This entry lists 30 T cell receptor beta chains sequenced from one sample in a study of response to subunit inactivated influenza vaccine. MiXCR, run by TCRdb on the RT-PCR reads, gives a single entry per CDR3 protein. The repertoire has more than 400,000 distinct CDR3 sequences, approximately 11% of them found once; the top ten carry approximately 12%. The sequencing here drew on PBMCs from blood, taken about 40 days after vaccination. The receptors originated from a man aged 50-59 years who received an inactivated influenza vaccine.

This clonotype was detected only a few times. V is TRBV6-1 and J is TRBJ1-6; possibly TRBD1 for D (5 bases). This CDR3 has 15 residues. With 4 bases removed from V and 10 bases from J, the gap between germline ends came to 17 bases. The germline gives CDR1 MNHNS, CDR2 SASEGT. This CDR3 reads CASSALGQGGSPLHF. CDR3 sequence (DNA): TGTGCCAGCAGTGCCCTCGGGCAGGGCGGATCACCCCTCCACTTT.

Only a few counts were recorded for this clonotype. V gene TRBV6-5 combines with J gene TRBJ2-1, with 13 bases identical to TRBD2. With 4 bases clipped from V and 9 bases from J, the junction kept 12 bases outside the gene matches. Per germline, CDR1 MNHEY and CDR2 SVGAGI. The CDR3 runs 17 residues. As DNA, the CDR3 is TGTGCCAGCAGTTTCCTCTCCGGGACTAGCGGGACTCGTGAGCAGTTCTTC. It codes for CASSFLSGTSGTREQFF.

This clonotype was detected a few times. The chain employs TRBV9 and TRBJ2-1, with 9 bases that match TRBD1. The CDR3 covers 18 residues. J was trimmed by 3 bases and V by 8 bases; bases with no gene match: 18. Germline CDR1 is SGDLS and CDR2 is YYNGEE. The chain's CDR3 is CARLEGATGTGNYNEQFF. Written as DNA, the CDR3 is TGTGCCAGACTTGAGGGGGCAACCGGGACAGGGAACTACAATGAGCAGTTCTTC.

This chain links TRBV5-5 with TRBJ2-2; 11 nucleotides match TRBD2. The CDR3 is made up of 18 amino acids. Losses at the gene ends were 1 base for V and 6 bases for J; bases not matched to a gene: 11. CDR1 is SGHKS and CDR2 is YYEKEE in the germline V gene (reference sequence). In DNA, the CDR3 is TGTGCCAGCAGCTTGAGGGGAAATAGCGGGGGGGCGGCCGGGGAGCTGTTTTTT. This codes for CASSLRGNSGGAAGELFF.

This clonotype was recorded many times. V usage is TRBV12-3 or TRBV12-4 and J usage is TRBJ2-1; possible D gene TRBD2, 7 bases. V was cut by 7 bases and J by 7 bases, with 17 bases left in between. The CDR3 extends over 14 amino acids. CDR3 in amino acids: CASTPRGGNNEQFF. DNA of the CDR3: TGTGCCAGCACCCCGAGGGGGGGCAATAATGAGCAGTTCTTC.

To note about this clonotype: A junction boundary mismatches the germline segment, possibly from a read error. The chain carries TRBV20-1 and TRBJ2-1; 10 nucleotides match TRBD2. The CDR3 consists of 18 residues. In germline, CDR1 is DFQATT, CDR2 SNEGSKA (reference sequence). Written as DNA, the CDR3 is TGCTGTGCTAGAGATTCGGGAGGGATAGCGGGAGGCTACAATGAGCAGTTCTTC. It specifies CCARDSGGIAGGYNEQFF.

This clonotype showed up just a few times. This chain connects TRBV20-1 to TRBJ2-7, with D perhaps given as TRBD1 or TRBD2 (5 bases each). Trimming stripped 0 bases from V and 0 bases from J, with 12 bases between. Per the germline V gene, CDR1 is DFQATT and CDR2 is SNEGSKA (reference sequence). This CDR3 has 15 residues. CDR3 DNA: TGCAGTGCTAGAGATATAGAGGGACCCTCCTACGAGCAGTACTTC. This translates into CSARDIEGPSYEQYF.

The chain has TRBV12-3 or TRBV12-4 and TRBJ1-1; D unresolved. The CDR3 loop spans 15 amino acids. Deletions cut 2 bases from V and 1 base from J, with 11 bases between. The CDR3: CASSLTAPGNTEAFF. CDR3 sequence (DNA): TGTGCCAGCAGTTTAACTGCGCCTGGGAACACTGAAGCTTTCTTT.

The sample holds many counts of this clonotype. The chain uses TRBV5-1 and TRBJ1-2; 7 nucleotides line up with TRBD1. Germline values: CDR1 SGHRS, CDR2 YFSETQ. V was clipped by 4 bases and J by 2 bases; unmatched bases: 8. This CDR3 is 15 amino acids long. Here the CDR3 reads CASSRTDRLNYGYTF. The CDR3 DNA reads TGCGCCAGCAGCAGAACGGACAGGCTGAACTATGGCTACACCTTC.

In its sample, this clonotype was seen a few times. The chain has TRBV5-3 and TRBJ2-7; D assignment may be TRBD1 or TRBD2 (5 bases each). TRBV5-3 is an ORF, and what it does is uncertain. The germline V and J ends were trimmed by 4 bases and 2 bases, with 13 bases remaining between them. This CDR3 contains 14 residues. CDR3 nucleotide sequence: TGTGCCAGAAGCAACCGGGACGGGACCTACGAGCAGTACTTC. Protein: CARSNRDGTYEQYF.

The chain couples TRBV5-1 to TRBJ1-1; D not certain. The CDR3 sequence is 14 residues long. V lost 0 bases and J 4 bases, leaving 10 bases between the germline ends. From germline, CDR1 is SGHRS and CDR2 YFSETQ. CDR3 loop: CASSLGDAVTEAFF. In nucleotides, the CDR3 is TGCGCCAGCAGCTTGGGGGATGCGGTCACTGAAGCTTTCTTT.

This clonotype was found many times. V gene TRBV12-3 or TRBV12-4 combines with J gene TRBJ1-1; perhaps TRBD1 as D (6 bases). V was clipped by 6 bases and J by 4 bases, with 15 bases between them. The CDR3 contains 14 residues. The chain's CDR3 is CASRTGQQATEAFF. The CDR3 coding sequence is TGTGCCAGCAGAACTGGACAGCAAGCCACTGAAGCTTTCTTT.

The gene calls are TRBV9 and TRBJ2-1; 7 bases agree with TRBD2. There are 14 residues in the CDR3. V was pared by 3 bases and J by 2 bases, with 2 bases of the junction left unmatched. Germline V gene data show CDR1 as SGDLS and CDR2 as YYNGEE. The CDR3 region has the DNA TGTGCCAGCAGCGGGCGGGGGACCTACAATGAGCAGTTCTTC. Protein: CASSGRGTYNEQFF.

This clonotype has just a few counts. The rearrangement links TRBV3-1 to TRBJ1-5; D remains ambiguous. With 4 bases removed from V and 8 bases from J, the gap between germline ends came to 12 bases. The CDR3 sequence is 13 residues long. CDR1 LGHDT and CDR2 YNNKEL come from the germline V gene (reference sequence). In nucleotides, the CDR3 is TGTGCCAGCAGCCCTCCGGGGAAAGAGCCCCAGCATTTT. Translated: CASSPPGKEPQHF.

The CDR3 nucleotides read TGTGCCAGCAGCTCGTCAAGGCAGGGGGCGTTAAATACGCAGTATTTT. The encoded protein is CASSSSRQGALNTQYF. This chain connects TRBV7-8 to TRBJ2-3; the match to TRBD1 covers 8 bases. The trim removed 4 bases at V and 7 bases at J, leaving 13 bases unmatched. The CDR3 has 16 residues. Germline lookup yields CDR1 SGHVS and CDR2 FQNEAQ.

This clonotype came up a few times. CDR3 in amino acids: CATSREAAYYEQYF. The CDR3 DNA follows: TGTGCCACCAGCAGAGAAGCGGCATACTACGAGCAGTACTTC. The chain joins TRBV15 to TRBJ2-7; D is possibly TRBD2 (5 bases). V was cut by 0 bases and J by 3 bases, with 9 bases left in between. Germline CDR1 LNHNV, CDR2 YYDKDF (reference sequence). This CDR3 spans 14 amino acids. Based on the CDR3 plus reference TRBV15 and TRBJ2-7, the full variable domain is DAMVIQNPRYQVTQFGKPVTLSCSQTLNHNVMYWYQQKSSQAPKLLFHYYDKDFNNEADTPDNFQSRRPNTSFCFLDIRSPGLGDTAMYLCATSREAAYYEQYFGPGTRLTVT.

This clonotype appeared many times. The chain is built from TRBV10-1 and TRBJ2-5; D perhaps matches TRBD2 (5 bases). Deletions cut 6 bases from V and 4 bases from J, with 9 bases between. Germline CDR1 is WNHNN and CDR2 is SYGVQD (reference sequence). This CDR3 has 12 amino acids. The DNA for the CDR3 is TGCGCCAGCAGCGGTGCGGGAGAGACCCAGTACTTC. It encodes CASSGAGETQYF.

The chain has TRBV7-9 and TRBJ2-4, with 8 bases aligning to TRBD1. The germline V gene has CDR1 SEHNR and CDR2 FQNEAQ (reference sequence). Trimming took 4 bases from V and 0 from J; bases not matched to a gene: 2. CDR3 length equals 15 residues. CDR3 sequence (DNA): TGTGCCAGCAGCTCGGGACAGGAAGCCAAAAACATTCAGTACTTC. Its protein is CASSSGQEAKNIQYF. Full variable domain (rest looked up from reference TRBV7-9 and TRBJ2-4): DTGVSQNPRHKITKRGQNVTFRCDPISEHNRLYWYRQTLGQGPEFLTYFQNEAQLEKSRLLSDRFSAERPKGSFSTLEIQRTEQGDSAMYLCASSSGQEAKNIQYFGAGTRLSVL.

The chain joins TRBV18 to TRBJ1-5; D is unclear. The germline V and J ends were trimmed by 2 bases and 4 bases, with 6 bases remaining between them. Germline V CDR1 and CDR2: KGHSH, LQKENI. The CDR3 extends over 13 amino acids. The CDR3, as DNA: TGTGCCAGCTCACCAGTCCAGAATCAGCCCCAGCATTTT. This codes for CASSPVQNQPQHF.

This chain joins TRBV20-1 and TRBJ2-2, with a tentative D call TRBD1 (5 bases). From germline, CDR1 is DFQATT and CDR2 SNEGSKA (reference sequence). CDR3 length: 15 amino acids. Trimming took 3 bases from V and 7 from J, leaving 18 bases between them. CDR3 DNA sequence: TGCAGTGCTAGTTATGGGTCAGGGCTGGTCGGGGAGCTGTTTTTT. As protein: CSASYGSGLVGELFF.

The chain links TRBV15 to TRBJ2-3; D is undetermined. This CDR3 spans 17 amino acids. Trimming pared 4 bases from V and 2 bases from J, leaving 19 bases between. Germline V gene lookup returns CDR1 LNHNV and CDR2 YYDKDF (reference sequence). The CDR3 loop is CATSTRLTPPYTDTQYF. The CDR3 DNA is TGTGCCACCAGCACCCGCCTGACACCGCCTTACACAGATACGCAGTATTTT.

The chain employs TRBV7-8 and TRBJ2-3; TRBD2 matches at 9 bases. Germline V gene lookup returns CDR1 SGHVS and CDR2 FQNEAQ. This CDR3 has 16 residues. V dropped 5 bases and J dropped 4; count of bases not matched to a gene: 10. The CDR3 sequence: CASSPRRGGYADTQYF. For the CDR3, the DNA is TGTGCCAGCAGCCCCCGGCGGGGGGGCTATGCAGATACGCAGTATTTT.

This clonotype was seen a few times. This rearrangement joins TRBV14 to TRBJ2-7; D might be TRBD1 or TRBD2, each matching 5 bases. Deletions cut 4 bases from V and 1 base from J, with 23 bases between. The germline V gene encodes CDR1 SGHDN and CDR2 FVKESK. The CDR3 totals 18 residues. The CDR3 DNA sequence: TGTGCCAGCAGCCCCCGGGACCGCACATCACTGAGGTCCTACGAGCAGTACTTC. Translation gives CASSPRDRTSLRSYEQYF. The entire variable domain, with the rest obtained from reference TRBV14 and TRBJ2-7, is as follows: EAGVTQFPSHSVIEKGQTVTLRCDPISGHDNLYWYRRVMGKEIKFLLHFVKESKQDESGMPNNRFLAERTGGTYSTLKVQPAELEDSGVYFCASSPRDRTSLRSYEQYFGPGTRLTVT.

The chain links TRBV10-3 to TRBJ2-7; 7 bases agree with TRBD1. The CDR3 runs 12 residues. V lost 10 bases and J lost 3; bases outside the gene matches: 6. Germline V gives CDR1 ENHRY, CDR2 SYGVKD. DNA for the CDR3: TGTGCCAGCCGGGACAGCAACTACGAGCAGTACTTC. Translation: CASRDSNYEQYF.

V and J are TRBV12-3 or TRBV12-4 and TRBJ1-2; D gene ambiguous. The germline V and J ends were trimmed by 3 bases and 6 bases, with 11 bases remaining between them. The CDR3 has 13 amino acids. The CDR3 nucleotides read TGTGCCAGCAGTTTTTGGAGGAGCGATGGCTACACCTTC. It codes for CASSFWRSDGYTF.

The chain recombines TRBV12-3 or TRBV12-4 with TRBJ2-6; D remains ambiguous. V was trimmed by 5 bases and J by 0 bases, leaving 11 bases between them. CDR3 length: 16 amino acids. CDR3 nucleotide sequence: TGTGCCAGCAGTATTGGACCGAGCTCTGGGGCCAACGTCCTGACTTTC. Translating it yields CASSIGPSSGANVLTF.

The chain links TRBV3-1 to TRBJ2-1; D call uncertain. This CDR3 spans 16 amino acids. Germline assignment: CDR1 LGHDT and CDR2 YNNKEL (reference sequence). Deletions cut 1 base from V and 0 bases from J, with 10 bases between. CDR3 residues: CASSQVVSNSYNEQFF. CDR3 DNA sequence: TGTGCCAGCAGCCAAGTGGTCAGCAACTCCTACAATGAGCAGTTCTTC.

This clonotype has a count of ten or more. The chain is built from TRBV12-3 or TRBV12-4 and TRBJ2-7, with a weak D call TRBD1 (6 bases). The CDR3 has 14 residues. Trimming left V 0 bases short and J 5 bases short, with 11 bases between. The CDR3 bases are TGTGCCAGCAGTTTAGCCGGGACAAAAAACGAGCAGTACTTC. Translation gives CASSLAGTKNEQYF.

This sequence joins TRBV3-1 and TRBJ2-2; the D is unclear. The CDR3 has 15 residues. Germline lookup yields CDR1 LGHDT and CDR2 YNNKEL (reference sequence). V gave up 0 bases and J gave up 4 bases, with 9 bases separating them. The CDR3 here is CASSQDLGSTGELFF. The CDR3 DNA follows: TGTGCCAGCAGCCAAGATCTTGGTAGCACCGGGGAGCTGTTTTTT.

This clonotype was seen a few times. The V and J genes are TRBV10-3 and TRBJ2-7, with TRBD1 matching 7 bases. In germline, CDR1 is ENHRY, CDR2 SYGVKD. V was pared by 0 bases and J by 3 bases, with 5 bases of the junction left unmatched. The CDR3 loop spans 15 amino acids. For the CDR3, the DNA is TGTGCCATCAGTGAGTCGGGGACAGCTCTCTACGAGCAGTACTTC. This encodes CAISESGTALYEQYF.